This TCR beta chain is from a study of T-cell memory formation after mild COVID-19. TCRdb independently ran MiXCR on the 5' RACE reads; one entry per CDR3 protein. The sample contains just under 350,000 distinct CDR3 sequences, 13% of which appear only once. The CDR3 has 14 amino acids. The germline CDR1 and CDR2 sequences are SGHRS and YFSETQ. Losses at the gene ends were 2 bases for V and 7 bases for J; bases not matched to a gene: 8. The clonotype originates from a man aged 18 to 30 who had mild COVID-19 (a few samples of this study predate the infection). Cell type and time point are not known. The V and J genes are TRBV5-1 and TRBJ1-1; the match to TRBD1 covers 7 bases. The sequencing sample was made of PBMCs or a T cell subset sorted from them (not recorded which). CDR3 DNA sequence: TGCGCCAGCAGCTTTGGGCAGGGGGAAAGTGAAGCTTTCTTT. Amino acid sequence: CASSFGQGESEAFF. Using reference TRBV5-1 and TRBJ1-1 for the parts outside the CDR3, the full variable domain is KAGVTQTPRYLIKTRGQQVTLSCSPISGHRSVSWYQQTPGQGLQFLFEYFSETQRNKGNFPGRFSGRQFSNSRSEMNVSTLELGDSALYLCASSFGQGESEAFFGQGTRLTVV.